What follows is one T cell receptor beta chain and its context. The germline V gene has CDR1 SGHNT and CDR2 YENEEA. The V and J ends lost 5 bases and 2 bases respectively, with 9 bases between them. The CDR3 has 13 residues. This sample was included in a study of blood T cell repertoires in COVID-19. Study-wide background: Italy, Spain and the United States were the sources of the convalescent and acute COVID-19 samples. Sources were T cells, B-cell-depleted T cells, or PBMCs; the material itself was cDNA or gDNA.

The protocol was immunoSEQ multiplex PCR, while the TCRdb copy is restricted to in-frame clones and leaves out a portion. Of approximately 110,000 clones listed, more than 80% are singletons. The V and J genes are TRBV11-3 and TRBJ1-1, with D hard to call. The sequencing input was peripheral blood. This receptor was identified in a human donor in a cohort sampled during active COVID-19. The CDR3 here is CASSDGLNTEAFF. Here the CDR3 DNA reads TGTGCCAGCAGCGACGGACTCAACACTGAAGCTTTCTTT.